This is a list of T cell receptor beta chains from one sample in a study of long-term antiretroviral therapy in people with HIV. Assay used: immunoSEQ multiplex PCR; TCRdb lists only in-frame clones, some missing. The sample has about 26,000 clones, about 86% seen once. The sequencing used unsorted PBMCs, collected 2.6 to 2.8 years after starting antiretroviral therapy. These receptors all come from a middle-aged man with HIV. The CDR3 runs from the conserved cysteine through the conserved F or W. D genes are given only for firm matches.

D | J | V | CDR3 | DNA
- | TRBJ1-3 | TRBV11-1 | CASSAGLSGNTIYF | TGTGCCAGCAGCGCGGGCCTCTCTGGAAACACCATATATTTT
- | TRBJ1-3 | TRBV4-1 | CASSQDPGQQDTIYF | TGCGCCAGCAGCCAAGATCCCGGCCAGCAGGACACCATATATTTT
- | TRBJ2-1 | TRBV7-8 | CASSLAQDEQFF | TGTGCCAGCAGCTTAGCGCAGGATGAGCAGTTCTTC
TRBD1 | TRBJ2-5 | TRBV9 | CASSPAGQGSGETQYF | TGTGCCAGCAGCCCGGCAGGACAGGGAAGCGGGGAGACCCAGTACTTC
TRBD1 | TRBJ2-7 | TRBV19 | CASRPWDSSYEQYF | TGTGCCAGTAGACCATGGGACAGCTCCTACGAGCAGTACTTC
- | TRBJ2-6 | TRBV18 | CASSPPGTRSGANVLTF | TGTGCCAGCTCACCACCGGGCACCCGCTCTGGGGCCAACGTCCTGACTTTC
- | TRBJ1-4 | TRBV5-6 | CASSFGGTTNEKLFF | TGTGCCAGCAGCTTCGGCGGGACAACTAATGAAAAACTGTTTTTT
TRBD1 | TRBJ2-2 | TRBV18 | CASSPRQGVEDGELFF | TGTGCCAGCTCACCACGGCAGGGGGTCGAAGATGGGGAGCTGTTTTTT
TRBD1 | TRBJ1-2 | TRBV7-2 | CASSLGDRGSYGYTF | TGTGCCAGCAGCTTAGGTGACAGGGGCTCCTATGGCTACACCTTC
- | TRBJ1-1 | TRBV4-1 | CASSQDLRGNTEAFF | TGCGCCAGCAGCCAAGACTTGCGGGGTAACACTGAAGCTTTCTTT
- | TRBJ2-7 | TRBV28 | CASRTGGSYEQYF | TGTGCCAGCAGGACCGGGGGCTCTTACGAGCAGTACTTC
TRBD1 | TRBJ2-7 | TRBV19 | CASSKTGYEQYF | TGTGCCAGTAGTAAGACAGGGTACGAGCAGTACTTC
- | TRBJ1-5 | TRBV21-1 | CASSETGGQPQHF | TGTGCCAGCAGCGAAACAGGGGGGCAGCCCCAGCATTTT
- | TRBJ1-1 | TRBV6-1 | CASSVSRGINTEAFF | TGTGCCAGCAGTGTCAGCAGGGGCATTAACACTGAAGCTTTCTTT
TRBD1 | TRBJ1-5 | TRBV7-2 | CASSPDRGQPQHF | TGTGCCAGCAGCCCCGACAGGGGGCAGCCCCAGCATTTT
- | TRBJ1-2 | TRBV6-5 | CASSTNPGLDYGYTF | TGTGCCAGCAGTACCAATCCGGGGTTAGACTATGGCTACACCTTC
TRBD2 | TRBJ2-3 | TRBV6-1 | CASMVLAGSADTQYF | TGTGCCAGCATGGTGCTAGCGGGGTCCGCAGATACGCAGTATTTT
- | TRBJ1-2 | TRBV10-3 | CATREGDYGYTF | TGTGCCACCAGGGAGGGAGACTATGGCTACACCTTC
- | TRBJ1-5 | TRBV2 | CASSEPQVNNQPQHF | TGTGCCAGCAGTGAGCCCCAGGTTAATAATCAGCCCCAGCATTTT
- | TRBJ1-5 | TRBV10-3 | CAISESNQPQHF | TGTGCCATCAGTGAGTCCAATCAGCCCCAGCATTTT
- | TRBJ1-1 | TRBV5-1 | CASSELTGANTEAFF | TGCGCCAGCAGCGAATTGACAGGCGCGAACACTGAAGCTTTCTTT
- | TRBJ1-2 | TRBV27 | CASSFKGPFLANYGYTF | TGTGCCAGCAGTTTTAAGGGTCCTTTTCTAGCTAACTATGGCTACACCTTC